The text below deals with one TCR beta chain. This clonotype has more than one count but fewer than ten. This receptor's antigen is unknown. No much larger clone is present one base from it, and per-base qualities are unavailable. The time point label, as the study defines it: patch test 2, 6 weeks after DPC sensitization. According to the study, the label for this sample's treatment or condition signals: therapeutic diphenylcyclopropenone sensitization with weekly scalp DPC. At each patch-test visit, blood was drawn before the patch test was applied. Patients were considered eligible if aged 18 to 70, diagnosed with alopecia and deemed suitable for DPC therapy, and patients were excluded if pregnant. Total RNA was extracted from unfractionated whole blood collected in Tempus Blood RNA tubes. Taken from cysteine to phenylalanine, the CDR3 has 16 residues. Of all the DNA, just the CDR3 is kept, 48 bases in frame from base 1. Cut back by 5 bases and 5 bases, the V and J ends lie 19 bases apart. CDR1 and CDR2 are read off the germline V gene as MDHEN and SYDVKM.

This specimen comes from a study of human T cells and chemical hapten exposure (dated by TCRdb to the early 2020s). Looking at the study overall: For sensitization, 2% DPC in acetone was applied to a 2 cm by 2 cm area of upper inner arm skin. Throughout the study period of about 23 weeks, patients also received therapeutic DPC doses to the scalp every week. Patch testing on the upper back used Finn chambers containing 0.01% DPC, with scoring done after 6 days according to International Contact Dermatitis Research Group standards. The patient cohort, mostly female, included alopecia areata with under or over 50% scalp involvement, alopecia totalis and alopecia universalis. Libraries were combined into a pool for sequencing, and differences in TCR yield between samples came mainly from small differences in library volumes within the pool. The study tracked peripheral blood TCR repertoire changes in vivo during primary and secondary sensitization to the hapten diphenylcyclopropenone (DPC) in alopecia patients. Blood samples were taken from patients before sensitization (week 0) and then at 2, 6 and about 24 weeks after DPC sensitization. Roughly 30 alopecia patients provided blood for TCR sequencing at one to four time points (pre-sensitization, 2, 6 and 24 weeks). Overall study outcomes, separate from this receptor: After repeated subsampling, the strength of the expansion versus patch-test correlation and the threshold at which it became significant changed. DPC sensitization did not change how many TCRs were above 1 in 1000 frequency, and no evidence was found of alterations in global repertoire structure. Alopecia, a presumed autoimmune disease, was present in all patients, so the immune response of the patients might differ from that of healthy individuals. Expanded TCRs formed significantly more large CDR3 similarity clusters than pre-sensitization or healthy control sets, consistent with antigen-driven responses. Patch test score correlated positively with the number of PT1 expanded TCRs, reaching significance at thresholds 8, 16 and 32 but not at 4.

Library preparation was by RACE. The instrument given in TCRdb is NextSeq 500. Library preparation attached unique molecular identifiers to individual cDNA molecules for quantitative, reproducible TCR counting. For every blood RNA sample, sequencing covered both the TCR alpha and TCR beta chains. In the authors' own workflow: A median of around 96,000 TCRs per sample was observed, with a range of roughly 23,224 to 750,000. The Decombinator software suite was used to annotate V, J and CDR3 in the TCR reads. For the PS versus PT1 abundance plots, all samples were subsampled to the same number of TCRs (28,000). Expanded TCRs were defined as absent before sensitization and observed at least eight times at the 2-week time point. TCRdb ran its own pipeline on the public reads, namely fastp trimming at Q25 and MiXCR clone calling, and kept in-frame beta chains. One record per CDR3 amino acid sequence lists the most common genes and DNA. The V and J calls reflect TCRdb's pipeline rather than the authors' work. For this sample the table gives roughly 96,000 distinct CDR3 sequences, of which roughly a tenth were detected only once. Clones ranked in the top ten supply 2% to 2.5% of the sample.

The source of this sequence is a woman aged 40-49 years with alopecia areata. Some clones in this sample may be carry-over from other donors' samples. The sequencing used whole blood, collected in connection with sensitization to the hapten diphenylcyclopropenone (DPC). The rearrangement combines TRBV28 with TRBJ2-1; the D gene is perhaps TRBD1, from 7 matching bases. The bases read TGTGCCAGCAGTCTAATGACAGGGTGGAGGGACAATGAGCAGTTCTTC. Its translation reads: CASSLMTGWRDNEQFF.